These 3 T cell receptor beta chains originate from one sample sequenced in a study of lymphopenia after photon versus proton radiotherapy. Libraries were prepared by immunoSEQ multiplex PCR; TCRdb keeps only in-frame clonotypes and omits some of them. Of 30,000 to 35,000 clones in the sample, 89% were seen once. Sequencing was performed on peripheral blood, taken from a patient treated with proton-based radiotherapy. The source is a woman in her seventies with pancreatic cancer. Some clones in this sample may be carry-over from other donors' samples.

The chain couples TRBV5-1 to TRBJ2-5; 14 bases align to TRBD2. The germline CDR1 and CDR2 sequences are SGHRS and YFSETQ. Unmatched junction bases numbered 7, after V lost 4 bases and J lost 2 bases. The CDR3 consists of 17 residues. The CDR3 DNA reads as TGCGCCAGCAGCCCCGGACTAGCGGGAGGTGGGCAAGAGACCCAGTACTTC. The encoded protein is CASSPGLAGGGQETQYF.

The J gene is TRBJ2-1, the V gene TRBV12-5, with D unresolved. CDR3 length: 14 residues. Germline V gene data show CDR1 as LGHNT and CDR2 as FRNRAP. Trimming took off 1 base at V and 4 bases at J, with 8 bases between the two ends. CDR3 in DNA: TGTGCTAGTGGTTTGGGAAACGAATACAATGAGCAGTTCTTC. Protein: CASGLGNEYNEQFF.

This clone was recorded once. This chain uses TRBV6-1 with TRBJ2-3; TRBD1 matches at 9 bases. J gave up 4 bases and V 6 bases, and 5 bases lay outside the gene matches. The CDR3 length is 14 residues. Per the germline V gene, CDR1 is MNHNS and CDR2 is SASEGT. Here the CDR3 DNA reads TGTGCCAGCAGGGGACAGGGTAATTCAGATACGCAGTATTTT. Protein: CASRGQGNSDTQYF.